The 32 T cell receptor beta chains given below trace back to one sample, sequenced in a study of shared clonotypes between healthy human individuals. The method was immunoSEQ multiplex PCR; TCRdb's version includes in-frame clones alone and lacks a portion of them. The data show 700,000 to 950,000 clones, about 96% seen once. In the naive CD8 group, cells lacked CD45RO and were positively selected for CCR7, so terminally differentiated effector memory CD45RA+ cells were left out. The sample consisted of naive CD8+ T cells sorted from blood. All receptors come from a man aged 25-45 years in good health.

This chain joins TRBV7-9 and TRBJ1-5; D is uncertain. Trimming took 0 bases from V and 8 from J, leaving 5 bases between them. CDR3 size: 12 residues. Germline loops: CDR1 SEHNR, CDR2 FQNEAQ (reference sequence). CDR3 region: CASSLAREPQHF. The CDR3 region has the DNA TGTGCCAGCAGCTTAGCGCGGGAGCCCCAGCATTTT.

V gene TRBV5-4 combines with J gene TRBJ2-7; perhaps D is TRBD1 or TRBD2 (5 bases each). This CDR3 spans 13 amino acids. V dropped 3 bases and J dropped 4 bases, with 11 bases sitting between them. Germline V lookup: CDR1 SGHNT, CDR2 YYREEE (reference sequence). Here the CDR3 DNA reads TGTGCCAGCAGCTACGGGGCAAGTTACGAGCAGTACTTC. Its protein product is CASSYGASYEQYF.

This rearrangement joins TRBV7-9 to TRBJ2-6; TRBD1 matches at 7 bases. V shed 6 bases and J 0 bases; nucleotides not matched to a gene: 5. Germline V gives CDR1 SEHNR, CDR2 FQNEAQ (reference sequence). The CDR3 totals 16 residues. The CDR3 region is CASRTGDSSGANVLTF. In DNA form, the CDR3 reads TGTGCCAGCAGAACAGGGGACAGCTCTGGGGCCAACGTCCTGACTTTC.

This chain connects TRBV7-9 to TRBJ2-1; D gene ambiguous. Germline lookup yields CDR1 SEHNR and CDR2 FQNEAQ (reference sequence). This CDR3 is 12 amino acids long. Trimming stripped 5 bases from V and 7 bases from J, with 9 bases between. CDR3 bases: TGTGCCAGCAGCCCTAATGTGAATGAGCAGTTCTTC. As protein: CASSPNVNEQFF.

The chain links TRBV13 to TRBJ1-1; D call uncertain. This CDR3 contains 13 residues. The germline gives CDR1 PRHDT, CDR2 FYEKMQ (reference sequence). V shed 3 bases and J shed 8 bases, with 13 bases lying between them. Here the CDR3 DNA reads TGTGCCAGCAGCTTGTACCCCCGGGAAGAAGCTTTCTTT. Its protein is CASSLYPREEAFF.

The genes are TRBV6-5 and TRBJ1-5; D uncertain. Trimming removed 5 bases from V and 6 bases from J, with 8 bases in between. Per the germline V gene, CDR1 is MNHEY and CDR2 is SVGAGI. The CDR3 totals 12 residues. The DNA for the CDR3 is TGTGCCAGCAGTCGGCCGGGTCAGCCCCAGCATTTT. Its translation is CASSRPGQPQHF.

The gene calls are TRBV4-1 and TRBJ2-2; a weak D match, TRBD2 (6 bases). The germline CDR1 and CDR2 sequences are MGHRA and YSYEKL. V dropped 0 bases and J dropped 4 bases, with 21 bases sitting between them. The CDR3 is made up of 19 amino acids. CDR3: CASSQDIGNGGLSTGELFF. Here the CDR3 DNA reads TGCGCCAGCAGCCAAGACATTGGGAACGGAGGGCTCAGCACCGGGGAGCTGTTTTTT.

The V and J genes are TRBV7-3 and TRBJ2-1; TRBD2 matches at 7 bases. In germline, CDR1 is SGHTA, CDR2 FQGTGA. This CDR3 spans 15 amino acids. V was pared by 0 bases and J by 8 bases, with 7 bases of the junction left unmatched. Written as DNA, the CDR3 is TGTGCCAGCAGCTTAACCGGCAGGGAGGGTGATGAGCAGTTCTTC. This sequence encodes CASSLTGREGDEQFF. Filled out from reference TRBV7-3 and TRBJ2-1, the complete variable domain reads GAGVSQTPSNKVTEKGKYVELRCDPISGHTALYWYRQSLGQGPEFLIYFQGTGAADDSGLPNDRFFAVRPEGSVSTLKIQRTERGDSAVYLCASSLTGREGDEQFFGPGTRLTVL.

J is TRBJ1-5 and V is TRBV6-1, with TRBD1 identical over 11 bases. Germline trimming cut 2 bases from V and 6 bases from J; bases unmatched to any gene: 3. The germline V gene has CDR1 MNHNS and CDR2 SASEGT. The CDR3 is 15 amino acids. The CDR3 reads CASSETGTGGQPQHF. CDR3 DNA: TGTGCCAGCAGTGAAACCGGGACAGGGGGTCAGCCCCAGCATTTT.

The chain combines TRBV5-1 with TRBJ2-6, with a tentative D call TRBD2 (6 bases). Germline CDR1 is SGHRS and CDR2 is YFSETQ. Trimming shortened V by 1 base and J by 0 bases, and 14 bases separated the two germline ends. This CDR3 spans 18 amino acids. CDR3 residues: CASSLYSGGSSGANVLTF. The CDR3, as DNA: TGCGCCAGCAGCTTGTATAGCGGAGGGAGCTCTGGGGCCAACGTCCTGACTTTC.

The chain couples TRBV7-9 to TRBJ1-5; 7 bases match TRBD1. V shed 5 bases, J shed 0 bases, and the junction held 10 bases outside the gene matches. The CDR3 consists of 17 residues. Germline V gene data show CDR1 as SEHNR and CDR2 as FQNEAQ (reference sequence). The CDR3 nucleotides are TGTGCCAGCAGCCCGGAGACAGGGTTCGATAGCAATCAGCCCCAGCATTTT. It encodes CASSPETGFDSNQPQHF.

The table lists this clone with a count of one. Within the sample, other DNA sequences also encode this same CDR3. V is TRBV9 and J is TRBJ2-3; tentative D call: TRBD2 (6 bases). CDR3 size: 14 residues. Germline V CDR1 and CDR2: SGDLS, YYNGEE. V lost 3 bases, J lost 3 bases, and 11 bases lay in between. The CDR3 spells CASSADRGTDTQYF. CDR3 bases: TGTGCCAGCAGCGCAGACCGGGGGACAGATACGCAGTATTTT.

This chain joins TRBV27 and TRBJ2-2; TRBD1 matches at 8 bases. Germline assignment: CDR1 MNHEY and CDR2 SMNVEV (reference sequence). J was trimmed by 3 bases and V by 8 bases; bases with no gene match: 8. There are 15 residues in the CDR3. CDR3 amino acids: CASGRQGSYTGELFF. The CDR3 DNA reads TGTGCCAGCGGCCGACAGGGGAGCTACACCGGGGAGCTGTTTTTT.

The chain joins TRBV6-4 to TRBJ2-1, with a possible D match to TRBD1 (5 bases). The CDR3 is 14 residues long. CDR1 is MRHNA, CDR2 SNTAGT, per germline. V was trimmed by 8 bases and J by 6 bases, leaving 17 bases between them. Here the CDR3 reads CASGDSNRANEQFF. The CDR3 DNA sequence: TGTGCCAGCGGAGACAGTAATCGAGCCAATGAGCAGTTCTTC.

The chain combines TRBV7-9 with TRBJ1-4; D gene unclear. CDR3 size: 14 residues. V lost 5 bases to trimming and J lost 2 bases, with 9 bases between them. CDR1 and CDR2 (germline): SEHNR, FQNEAQ (reference sequence). Here the CDR3 DNA reads TGTGCCAGCAGCCCCAGGCAGACTAATGAAAAACTGTTTTTT. It yields the protein CASSPRQTNEKLFF.

The V call is TRBV5-4, the J call TRBJ2-5; 11 bases map to TRBD2. Per the germline V gene, CDR1 is SGHNT and CDR2 is YYREEE (reference sequence). This CDR3 comprises 17 residues. With 4 bases clipped from V and 4 bases from J, the junction kept 12 bases outside the gene matches. The CDR3 DNA sequence: TGTGCCAGCAGCCGTCGTAGCGGGAGGGCTGATCTAGAGACCCAGTACTTC. Its protein product is CASSRRSGRADLETQYF.

The chain links TRBV27 to TRBJ2-7; 7 bases match TRBD2. The V segment lost 7 bases and the J segment 3 bases; nucleotides outside the gene matches: 9. The CDR3 is 14 amino acids. The germline gives CDR1 MNHEY, CDR2 SMNVEV (reference sequence). CDR3 DNA sequence: TGTGCCAGCATGGGGGGGTCCGCCGGCTACGAGCAGTACTTC. Protein product: CASMGGSAGYEQYF.

The chain is built from TRBV5-6 and TRBJ2-7; 10 nucleotides line up with TRBD2. CDR1 and CDR2 (germline): SGHDT, YYEEEE. This CDR3 is built from 16 residues. V lost 1 base, J lost 6 bases, and 10 bases stayed unmatched. CDR3 loop: CASSLLLAGEAGEQYF. The CDR3, as DNA: TGTGCCAGCAGCTTGCTCCTAGCGGGAGAGGCGGGCGAGCAGTACTTC.

With respect to this clone: Other DNA sequences in the sample encode the same CDR3. The V call is TRBV14, the J call TRBJ2-7, with D perhaps TRBD2 (5 bases). This CDR3 contains 14 residues. The V gene's germline CDR1 is SGHDN and CDR2 FVKESK. Trimming removed 1 base from V and 0 bases from J, with 7 bases in between. CDR3 bases: TGTGCCAGCAGCCAAGGGCTAGCCTCCTACGAGCAGTACTTC. Encoded protein: CASSQGLASYEQYF.

This chain joins TRBV19 and TRBJ2-5; 9 positions match TRBD1. Germline V gene sequence: CDR1 LNHDA, CDR2 SQIVND (reference sequence). V lost 7 bases to trimming and J lost 4 bases; unmatched junction nucleotides: 10. This CDR3 is built from 15 residues. This chain's CDR3 is CASTPRGQGIETQYF. The CDR3 DNA reads as TGTGCCAGTACCCCCCGGGGACAGGGAATAGAGACCCAGTACTTC.

The rearrangement uses TRBV18 and TRBJ2-7, with D perhaps matching TRBD1 (6 bases). CDR3 length equals 14 residues. V lost 3 bases and J lost 5, with 14 bases in between. CDR1 KGHSH and CDR2 LQKENI come from the germline V gene. In DNA form, the CDR3 reads TGTGCCAGCTCACCGCCAACAGGGTTGCACGAGCAGTACTTC. Translating gives CASSPPTGLHEQYF.

The V gene is TRBV5-1, the J gene TRBJ1-5; D ambiguous. V was pared by 1 base and J by 2 bases, with 16 bases between. There are 17 residues in the CDR3. CDR1 is SGHRS, CDR2 YFSETQ, per germline. The CDR3 sequence is CASSLSLPIVGNQPQHF. As DNA, the CDR3 is TGCGCCAGCAGCTTGTCTCTTCCCATTGTGGGCAATCAGCCCCAGCATTTT.

This chain uses TRBV9 with TRBJ2-6; D possibly corresponds to TRBD1 (5 bases). CDR3 length: 15 residues. Per germline, CDR1 SGDLS and CDR2 YYNGEE. The ends were cut back, 3 bases at V and 2 bases at J, with 9 bases in the middle. Here the CDR3 reads CASSDLGAGANVLTF. The CDR3 DNA reads as TGTGCCAGCAGCGATCTAGGGGCTGGGGCCAACGTCCTGACTTTC.

The chain is built from TRBV29-1 and TRBJ2-1; possibly TRBD1 or TRBD2 for D (5 bases each). The germline CDR1 and CDR2 sequences are SQVTM and ANQGSEA. The CDR3 contains 17 residues. The germline V and J ends were trimmed by 6 bases and 2 bases, with 23 bases remaining between them. The CDR3 nucleotides are TGCAGCGTGAGAGTTGAAGTGGCGACGGGGCCCTACAATGAGCAGTTCTTC. It yields the protein CSVRVEVATGPYNEQFF.

V is TRBV10-3 and J is TRBJ2-3; possible D gene TRBD2, 5 bases. The CDR3 loop spans 16 amino acids. Germline CDR1 reads ENHRY; CDR2 reads SYGVKD. Trimming left V 0 bases short and J 4 bases short, with 14 bases between. In nucleotides, the CDR3 is TGTGCCATCAGTGAGTCGTTTCGGGAAGTGGCAGATACGCAGTATTTT. This gives the protein CAISESFREVADTQYF.

The rearrangement links TRBV9 to TRBJ2-1; 10 bases map to TRBD2. The CDR3 length is 15 residues. The J segment lost 7 bases and the V segment lost 3 bases, leaving 7 bases of the junction unmatched. Germline V gene data show CDR1 as SGDLS and CDR2 as YYNGEE. The CDR3 DNA follows: TGTGCCAGCAGCGAATCCGGGACTAGCGTGAATGAGCAGTTCTTC. It codes for CASSESGTSVNEQFF.

This chain connects TRBV29-1 to TRBJ2-7; no firm D call. V dropped 5 bases and J dropped 5 bases, with 22 bases sitting between them. The CDR3 loop spans 15 amino acids. From germline, CDR1 is SQVTM and CDR2 ANQGSEA. The CDR3 region has the DNA TGCAGCGTTTACGACGGGCAAAAGACCTACCACGAGCAGTACTTC. The encoded protein is CSVYDGQKTYHEQYF.

V and J are TRBV6-1 and TRBJ2-5; 7 bases are a match to TRBD1. V gave up 3 bases and J gave up 7 bases; unmatched junction bases: 11. The CDR3 length is 15 residues. CDR1 and CDR2 from the germline V gene are MNHNS and SASEGT. This CDR3 is CASSDPWTGYRTQYF. The CDR3 DNA is TGTGCCAGCAGTGATCCTTGGACAGGTTATAGGACCCAGTACTTC.

The chain has TRBV29-1 and TRBJ2-7; 9 bases map to TRBD1. Unmatched junction bases numbered 3, after V lost 1 base and J lost 2 bases. Germline values: CDR1 SQVTM, CDR2 ANQGSEA. The CDR3 covers 14 residues. In DNA, the CDR3 is TGCAGCGTTGAAGGACAGGGGGGGGCCTACGAGCAGTACTTC. This gives the protein CSVEGQGGAYEQYF.

This clone has a single count. CDR3 protein: CAWSLGQGVYEQYF. CDR3 coding DNA: TGTGCCTGGAGTCTGGGACAGGGGGTCTATGAGCAGTACTTC. The chain employs TRBV30 and TRBJ2-7; 11 nucleotides agree with TRBD1. Losses at the gene ends were 2 bases for V and 7 bases for J; bases not matched to a gene: 7. Germline CDR1 is GTSNPN and CDR2 is SVGIG (reference sequence). CDR3 length: 14 amino acids. Based on the CDR3 plus reference TRBV30 and TRBJ2-7, the full variable domain is SQTIHQWPATLVQPVGSPLSLECTVEGTSNPNLYWYRQAAGRGLQLLFYSVGIGQISSEVPQNLSASRPQDRQFILSSKKLLLSDSGFYLCAWSLGQGVYEQYFGPGTRLTVT.

The chain links TRBV7-8 to TRBJ1-1, with 10 bases fitting TRBD1. The J segment lost 5 bases and the V segment lost 3 bases, leaving 9 bases of the junction unmatched. CDR1 and CDR2 (germline): SGHVS, FQNEAQ. The CDR3 runs to 16 residues. In nucleotides, the CDR3 is TGTGCCAGCAGCTTTGGGGGACAGGGGAAGGGGACTGAAGCTTTCTTT. Translating gives CASSFGGQGKGTEAFF.

The chain joins TRBV5-1 to TRBJ2-5, with 16 bases that match TRBD2. This CDR3 has 16 amino acids. Unmatched junction bases numbered 1, after V lost 3 bases and J lost 2 bases. The germline gives CDR1 SGHRS, CDR2 YFSETQ. The CDR3 region is CASSSGLAGGQETQYF. The CDR3 DNA is TGCGCCAGCAGCTCGGGACTAGCGGGAGGGCAAGAGACCCAGTACTTC.